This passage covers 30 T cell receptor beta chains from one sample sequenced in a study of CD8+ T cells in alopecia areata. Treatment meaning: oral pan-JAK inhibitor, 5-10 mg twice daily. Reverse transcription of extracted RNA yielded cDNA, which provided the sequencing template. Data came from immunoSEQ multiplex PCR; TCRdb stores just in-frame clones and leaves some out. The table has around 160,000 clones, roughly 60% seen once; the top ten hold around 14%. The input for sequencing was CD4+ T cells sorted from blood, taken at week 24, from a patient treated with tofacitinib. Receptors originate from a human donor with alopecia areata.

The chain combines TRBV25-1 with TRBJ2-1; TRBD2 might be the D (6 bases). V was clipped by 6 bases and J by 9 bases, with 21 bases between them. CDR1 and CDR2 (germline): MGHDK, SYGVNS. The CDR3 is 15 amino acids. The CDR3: CASSAFGGEYAEQFF. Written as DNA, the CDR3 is TGTGCCAGCAGCGCCTTTGGAGGGGAGTACGCTGAGCAGTTCTTC.

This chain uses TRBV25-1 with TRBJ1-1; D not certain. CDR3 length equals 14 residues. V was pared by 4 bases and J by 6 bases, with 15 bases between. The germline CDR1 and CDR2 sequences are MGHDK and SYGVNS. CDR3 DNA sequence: TGTGCCAGCAGTGGGCCAGGAGAGATTTCTGAAGCTTTCTTT. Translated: CASSGPGEISEAFF.

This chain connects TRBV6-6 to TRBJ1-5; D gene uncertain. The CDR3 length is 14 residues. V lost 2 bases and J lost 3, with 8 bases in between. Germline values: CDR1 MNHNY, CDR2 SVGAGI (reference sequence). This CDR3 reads CASSYLDYNQPQHF. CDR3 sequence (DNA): TGTGCCAGCAGTTACCTCGACTACAATCAGCCCCAGCATTTT.

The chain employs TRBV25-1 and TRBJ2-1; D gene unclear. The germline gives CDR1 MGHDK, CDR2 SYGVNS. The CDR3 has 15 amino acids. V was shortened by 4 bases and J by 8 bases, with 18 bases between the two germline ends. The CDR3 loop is CASSVKGRRFDEQFF. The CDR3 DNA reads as TGTGCCAGCAGTGTTAAGGGCCGAAGGTTCGATGAGCAGTTCTTC.

As DNA, the CDR3 is TGCGCCAGCAGCTCACCCCAGGGGGGTGGGGAGACCCAGTACTTC. Residues: CASSSPQGGGETQYF. The V call is TRBV5-1, the J call TRBJ2-5; tentatively, D is TRBD1 (7 bases). In germline, CDR1 is SGHRS, CDR2 YFSETQ. V lost 3 bases and J lost 5, with 17 bases in between. The CDR3 is made up of 15 amino acids.

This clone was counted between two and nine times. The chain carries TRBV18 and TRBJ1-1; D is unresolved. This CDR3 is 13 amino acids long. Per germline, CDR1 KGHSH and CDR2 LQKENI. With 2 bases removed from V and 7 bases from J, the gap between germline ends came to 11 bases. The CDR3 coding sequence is TGTGCCAGCTCACCAAGAGAAGGATATGAAGCTTTCTTT. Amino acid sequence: CASSPREGYEAFF.

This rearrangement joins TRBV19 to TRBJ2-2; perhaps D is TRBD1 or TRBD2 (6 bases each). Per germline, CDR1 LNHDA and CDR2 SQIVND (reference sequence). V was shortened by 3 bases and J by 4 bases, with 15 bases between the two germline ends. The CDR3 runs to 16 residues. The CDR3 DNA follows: TGTGCCAGTAGTATTCGGGGGACACTTCGCACCGGGGAGCTGTTTTTT. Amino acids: CASSIRGTLRTGELFF. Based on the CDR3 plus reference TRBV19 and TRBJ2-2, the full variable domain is DGGITQSPKYLFRKEGQNVTLSCEQNLNHDAMYWYRQDPGQGLRLIYYSQIVNDFQKGDIAEGYSVSREKKESFPLTVTSAQKNPTAFYLCASSIRGTLRTGELFFGEGSRLTVL.

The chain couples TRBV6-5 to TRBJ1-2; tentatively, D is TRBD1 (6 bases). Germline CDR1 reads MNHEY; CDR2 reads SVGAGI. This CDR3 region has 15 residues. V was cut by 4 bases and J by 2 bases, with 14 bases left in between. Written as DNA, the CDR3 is TGTGCCAGCAGTTTGGGACGGACAGTAAACTATGGCTACACCTTC. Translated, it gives CASSLGRTVNYGYTF.

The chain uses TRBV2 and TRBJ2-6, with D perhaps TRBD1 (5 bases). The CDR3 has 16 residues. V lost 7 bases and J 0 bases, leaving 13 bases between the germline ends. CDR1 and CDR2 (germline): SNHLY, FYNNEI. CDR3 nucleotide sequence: TGTGCCAGCACTCAAGAACAGGTCTCTGGGGCCAACGTCCTGACTTTC. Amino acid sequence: CASTQEQVSGANVLTF.

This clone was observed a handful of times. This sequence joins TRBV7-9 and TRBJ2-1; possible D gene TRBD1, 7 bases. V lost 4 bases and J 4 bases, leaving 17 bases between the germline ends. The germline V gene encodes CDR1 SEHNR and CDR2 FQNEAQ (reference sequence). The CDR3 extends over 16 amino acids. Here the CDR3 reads CASSSRGGAGYNEQFF. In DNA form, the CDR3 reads TGTGCCAGCAGCTCCCGAGGGGGCGCGGGATACAATGAGCAGTTCTTC.

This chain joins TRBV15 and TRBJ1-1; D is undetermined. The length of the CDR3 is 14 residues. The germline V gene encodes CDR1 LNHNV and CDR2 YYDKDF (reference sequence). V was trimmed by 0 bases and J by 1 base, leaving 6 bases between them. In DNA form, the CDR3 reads TGTGCCACCAGCAGAGACCTAAGGAACACTGAAGCTTTCTTT. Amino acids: CATSRDLRNTEAFF.

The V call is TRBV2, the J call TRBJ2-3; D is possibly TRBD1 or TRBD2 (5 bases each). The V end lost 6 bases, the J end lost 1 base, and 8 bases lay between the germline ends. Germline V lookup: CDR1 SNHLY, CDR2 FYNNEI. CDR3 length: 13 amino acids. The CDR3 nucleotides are TGTGCCAGCAGCCCGGGGCGCACAGATACGCAGTATTTT. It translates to CASSPGRTDTQYF.

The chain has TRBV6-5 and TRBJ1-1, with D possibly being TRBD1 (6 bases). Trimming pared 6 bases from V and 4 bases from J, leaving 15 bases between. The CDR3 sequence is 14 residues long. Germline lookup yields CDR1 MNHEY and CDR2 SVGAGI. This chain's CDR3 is CASSSRGIGTEAFF. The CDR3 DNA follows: TGTGCCAGCAGCAGCAGGGGAATAGGCACTGAAGCTTTCTTT.

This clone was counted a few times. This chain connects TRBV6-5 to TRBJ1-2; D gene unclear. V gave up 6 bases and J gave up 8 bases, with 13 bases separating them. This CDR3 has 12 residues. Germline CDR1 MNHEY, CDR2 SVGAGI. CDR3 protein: CASSDTTIGYTF. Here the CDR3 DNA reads TGTGCCAGCAGCGACACGACCATCGGCTACACCTTC.

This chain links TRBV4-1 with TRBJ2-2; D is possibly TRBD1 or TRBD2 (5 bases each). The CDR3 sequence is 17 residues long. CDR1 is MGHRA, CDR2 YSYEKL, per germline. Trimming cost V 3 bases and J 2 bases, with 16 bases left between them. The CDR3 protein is CASSHREGTGNTGELFF. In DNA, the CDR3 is TGCGCCAGCAGCCATCGTGAAGGGACGGGAAACACCGGGGAGCTGTTTTTT.

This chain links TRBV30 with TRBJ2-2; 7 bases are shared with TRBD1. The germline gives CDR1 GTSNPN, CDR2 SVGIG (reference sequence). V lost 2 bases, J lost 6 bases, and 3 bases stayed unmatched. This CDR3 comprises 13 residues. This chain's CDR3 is CAWSRGTAGELFF. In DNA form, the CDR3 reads TGTGCCTGGAGTCGTGGGACAGCCGGGGAGCTGTTTTTT.

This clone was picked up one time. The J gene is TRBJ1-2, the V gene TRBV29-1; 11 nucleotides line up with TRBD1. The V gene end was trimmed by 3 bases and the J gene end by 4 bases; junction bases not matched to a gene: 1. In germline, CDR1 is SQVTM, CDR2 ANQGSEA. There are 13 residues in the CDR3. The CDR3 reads CSVEDRGPYGYTF. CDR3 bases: TGCAGCGTTGAGGACAGGGGGCCCTATGGCTACACCTTC.

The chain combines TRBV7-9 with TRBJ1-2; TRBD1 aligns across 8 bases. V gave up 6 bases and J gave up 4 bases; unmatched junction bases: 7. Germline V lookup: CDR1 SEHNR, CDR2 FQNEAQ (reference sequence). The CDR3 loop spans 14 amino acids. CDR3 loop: CASRYGQGGYGYTF. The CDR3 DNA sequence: TGTGCCAGCAGATACGGACAGGGAGGCTATGGCTACACCTTC.

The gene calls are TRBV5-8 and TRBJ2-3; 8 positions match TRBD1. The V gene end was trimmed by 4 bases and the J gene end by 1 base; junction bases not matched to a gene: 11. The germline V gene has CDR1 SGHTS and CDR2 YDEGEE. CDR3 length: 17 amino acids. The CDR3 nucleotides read TGTGCCAGCAGCCCACTCTCAGGGGGCCTTGGCACAGATACGCAGTATTTT. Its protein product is CASSPLSGGLGTDTQYF.

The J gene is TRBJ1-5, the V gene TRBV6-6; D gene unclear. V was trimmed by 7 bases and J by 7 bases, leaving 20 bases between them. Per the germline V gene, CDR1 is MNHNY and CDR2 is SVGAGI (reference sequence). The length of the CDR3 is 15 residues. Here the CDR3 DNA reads TGTGCCAGCATCGGACGACGTGCGGGAGGCCAGCCCCAGCATTTT. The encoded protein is CASIGRRAGGQPQHF.

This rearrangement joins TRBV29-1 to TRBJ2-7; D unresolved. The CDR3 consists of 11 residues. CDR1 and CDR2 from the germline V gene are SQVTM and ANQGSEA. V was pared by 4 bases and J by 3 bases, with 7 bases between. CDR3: CSVGASYEQYF. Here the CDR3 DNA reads TGCAGCGTTGGGGCCAGCTACGAGCAGTACTTC.

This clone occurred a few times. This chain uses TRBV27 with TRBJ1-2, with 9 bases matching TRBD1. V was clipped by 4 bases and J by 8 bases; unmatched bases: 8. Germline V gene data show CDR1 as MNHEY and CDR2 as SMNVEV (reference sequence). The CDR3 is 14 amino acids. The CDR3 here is CASSWGQGWGGYTF. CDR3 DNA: TGTGCCAGCAGTTGGGGACAGGGATGGGGCGGCTACACCTTC.

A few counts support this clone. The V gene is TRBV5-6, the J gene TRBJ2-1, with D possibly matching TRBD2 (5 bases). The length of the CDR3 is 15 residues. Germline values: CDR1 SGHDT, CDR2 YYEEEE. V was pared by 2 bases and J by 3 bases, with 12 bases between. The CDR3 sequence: CASSFSRGNYNEQFF. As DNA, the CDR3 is TGTGCCAGCAGCTTCTCCCGAGGGAACTACAATGAGCAGTTCTTC.

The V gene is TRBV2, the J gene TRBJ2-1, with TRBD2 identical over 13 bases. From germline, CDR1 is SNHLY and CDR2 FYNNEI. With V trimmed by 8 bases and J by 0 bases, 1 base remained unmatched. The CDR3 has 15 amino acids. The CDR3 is CASRLAGGSYNEQFF. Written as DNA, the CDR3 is TGTGCCAGCCGACTAGCGGGGGGCTCCTACAATGAGCAGTTCTTC.

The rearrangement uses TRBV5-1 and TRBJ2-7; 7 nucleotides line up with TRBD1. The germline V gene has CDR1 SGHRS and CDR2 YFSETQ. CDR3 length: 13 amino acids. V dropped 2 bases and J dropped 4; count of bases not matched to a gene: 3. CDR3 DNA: TGCGCCAGCAGCTTTGACAGGGCGTACGAGCAGTACTTC. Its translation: CASSFDRAYEQYF.

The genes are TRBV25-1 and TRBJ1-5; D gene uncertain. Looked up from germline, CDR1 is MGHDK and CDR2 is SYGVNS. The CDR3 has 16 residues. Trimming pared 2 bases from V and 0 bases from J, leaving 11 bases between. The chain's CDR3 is CASSEMGSHSNQPQHF. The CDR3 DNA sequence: TGTGCCAGCAGTGAAATGGGGTCCCATAGCAATCAGCCCCAGCATTTT.

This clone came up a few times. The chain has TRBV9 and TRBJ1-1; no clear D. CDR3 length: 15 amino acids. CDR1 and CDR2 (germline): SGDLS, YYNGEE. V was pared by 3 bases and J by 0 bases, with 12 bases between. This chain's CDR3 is CASSAVARLNTEAFF. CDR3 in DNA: TGTGCCAGCAGCGCGGTGGCCAGATTGAACACTGAAGCTTTCTTT.

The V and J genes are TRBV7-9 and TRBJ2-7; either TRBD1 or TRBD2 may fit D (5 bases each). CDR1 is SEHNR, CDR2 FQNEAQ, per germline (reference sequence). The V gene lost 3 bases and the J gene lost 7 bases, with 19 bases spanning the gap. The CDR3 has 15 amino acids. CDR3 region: CASSFSATGAEEQYF. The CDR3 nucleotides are TGTGCCAGCAGCTTTTCGGCGACCGGGGCTGAGGAGCAGTACTTC.

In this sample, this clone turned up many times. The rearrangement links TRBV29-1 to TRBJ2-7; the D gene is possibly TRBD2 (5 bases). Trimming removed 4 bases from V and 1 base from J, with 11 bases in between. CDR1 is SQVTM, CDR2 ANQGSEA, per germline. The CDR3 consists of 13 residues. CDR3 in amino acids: CSVGVSGSYEQYF. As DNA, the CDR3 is TGCAGCGTTGGGGTCAGCGGATCCTACGAGCAGTACTTC.

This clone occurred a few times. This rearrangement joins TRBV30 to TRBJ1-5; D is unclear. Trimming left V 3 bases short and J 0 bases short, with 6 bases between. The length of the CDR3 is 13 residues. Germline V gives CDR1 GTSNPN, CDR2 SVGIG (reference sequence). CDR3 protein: CAWSLYSNQPQHF. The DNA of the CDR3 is TGTGCCTGGAGCCTATATAGCAATCAGCCCCAGCATTTT.